The clone carrying this T cell receptor beta chain was counted ten times or more. Germline values: CDR1 SGHRS, CDR2 YFSETQ. The CDR3 has 16 residues. Trimming stripped 3 bases from V and 3 bases from J, with 15 bases between. The data were taken from a study of T-cell reconstitution after alpha-beta-depleted transplantation in children. Library preparation (for TCRbeta) was performed with unique molecular identifiers. A single record per CDR3 protein comes from TCRdb applying MiXCR to the PCR reads. The sample shows 490,000 or so distinct CDR3 sequences, roughly an eighth of them seen only once. This sequence joins TRBV5-1 and TRBJ2-2; possible D gene TRBD1, 6 bases. Source: PBMCs from the stem cell graft donor, taken from the stem cell graft. This clonotype was sampled from a human donor who donated a stem cell graft to a child with combined immunodeficiency. The CDR3 loop reads CASSWDRNRDTGELFF. The CDR3 coding sequence is TGCGCCAGCAGCTGGGATCGAAACAGGGACACCGGGGAGCTGTTTTTT.